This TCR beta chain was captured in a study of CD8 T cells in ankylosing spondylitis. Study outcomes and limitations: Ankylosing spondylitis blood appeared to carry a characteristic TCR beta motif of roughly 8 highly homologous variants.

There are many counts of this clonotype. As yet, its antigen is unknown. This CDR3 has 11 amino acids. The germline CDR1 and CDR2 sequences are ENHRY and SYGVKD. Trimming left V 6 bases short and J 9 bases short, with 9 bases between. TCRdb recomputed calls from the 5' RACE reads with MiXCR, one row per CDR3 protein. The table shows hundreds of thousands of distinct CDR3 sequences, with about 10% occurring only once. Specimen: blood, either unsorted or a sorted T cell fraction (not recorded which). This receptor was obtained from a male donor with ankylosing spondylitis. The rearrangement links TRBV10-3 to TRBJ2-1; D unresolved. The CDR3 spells CAISGMGEQFF. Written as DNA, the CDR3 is TGTGCCATCAGCGGAATGGGTGAGCAGTTCTTC.